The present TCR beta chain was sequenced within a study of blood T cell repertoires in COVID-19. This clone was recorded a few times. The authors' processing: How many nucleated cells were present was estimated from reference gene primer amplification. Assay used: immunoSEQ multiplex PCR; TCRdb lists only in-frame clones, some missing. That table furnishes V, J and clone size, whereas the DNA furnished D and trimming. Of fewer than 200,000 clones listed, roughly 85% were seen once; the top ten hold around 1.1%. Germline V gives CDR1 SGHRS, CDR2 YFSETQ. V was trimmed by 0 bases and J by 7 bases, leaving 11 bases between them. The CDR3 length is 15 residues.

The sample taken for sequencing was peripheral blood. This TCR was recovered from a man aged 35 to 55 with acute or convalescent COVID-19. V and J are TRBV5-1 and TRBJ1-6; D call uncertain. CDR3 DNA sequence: TGCGCCAGCAGCTTGGGACCCCAGCGAAATTCACCCCTCCACTTT. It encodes CASSLGPQRNSPLHF.